The clone carrying this T cell receptor beta chain was seen a few times. Its specificity is not known. TCRdb reprocessed the 5' RACE reads via MiXCR and lists one record per CDR3 protein. The repertoire consists of 400,000 to 500,000 distinct CDR3 sequences, with around 19% occurring once and the leading ten covering approximately 8.4%. V shed 5 bases, J shed 2 bases, and the junction held 12 bases outside the gene matches. The CDR3 has 17 amino acids. Germline V CDR1 and CDR2: KGHSH, LQKENI. The sample comes from a study of T-cell memory formation after mild COVID-19. General study points: There was a balanced CD4/CD8 profile in clones contracting day 15 to 85, and later expanders leaned CD4+.

The clonotype comes from an adult woman who had mild COVID-19 (a few samples of this study predate the infection). Cell type and time point are not known. Material: PBMCs or a T cell subset sorted from them (not recorded which). The rearrangement joins TRBV18 to TRBJ2-7; TRBD1 matches 10 bases. DNA for the CDR3: TGTGCCAGCTCAGAGGGACAGGGGACCCTCTACACCTACGAGCAGTACTTC. Protein product: CASSEGQGTLYTYEQYF. Full variable domain (remainder filled in from reference TRBV18 and TRBJ2-7): NAGVMQNPRHLVRRRGQEARLRCSPMKGHSHVYWYRQLPEEGLKFMVYLQKENIIDESGMPKERFSAEFPKEGPSILRIQQVVRGDSAAYFCASSEGQGTLYTYEQYFGPGTRLTVT.